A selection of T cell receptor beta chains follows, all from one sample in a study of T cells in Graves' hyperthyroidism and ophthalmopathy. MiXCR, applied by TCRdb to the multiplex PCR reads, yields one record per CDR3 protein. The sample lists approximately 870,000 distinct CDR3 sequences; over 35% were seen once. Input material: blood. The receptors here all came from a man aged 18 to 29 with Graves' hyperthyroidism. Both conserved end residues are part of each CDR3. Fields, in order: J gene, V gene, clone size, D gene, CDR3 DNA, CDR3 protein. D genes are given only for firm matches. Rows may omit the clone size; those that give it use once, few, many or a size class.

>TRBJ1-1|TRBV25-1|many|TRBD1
TGTGCCAGCAGCTTAAGCGGGACAGGAGGTGAAGCTTTCTTT
CASSLSGTGGEAFF
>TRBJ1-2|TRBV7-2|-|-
TGTGCCAGCAGCTTAGAGGGGATAGGGGAGCGCGATGGCTACACCTTC
CASSLEGIGERDGYTF
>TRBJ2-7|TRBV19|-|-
TGTGCCAGTACGGACTGGGACTACGAGCAGTACTTC
CASTDWDYEQYF
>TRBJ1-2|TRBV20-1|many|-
TGCAGTGCAAGGACAGACTATGGCTACACCTTC
CSARTDYGYTF
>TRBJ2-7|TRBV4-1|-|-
TGCGCCAGCAGCCAAGGCAACCCTTGGGCTAGCGAAGGCTACGAGCAGTACTTC
CASSQGNPWASEGYEQYF
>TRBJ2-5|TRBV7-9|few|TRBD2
TGTGCCAGCAGCCAAGATTGGGGAGGGAGCGAGACCCAGTACTTC
CASSQDWGGSETQYF
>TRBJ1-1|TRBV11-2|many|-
TGTGCCAGCAGGCCATTCCTTACGACTGAAGCTTTCTTT
CASRPFLTTEAFF
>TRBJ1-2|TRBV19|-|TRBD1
TGTGCCAGTAGTTCTCGACAGGGAGGGGTCGACGGCTACACCTTC
CASSSRQGGVDGYTF
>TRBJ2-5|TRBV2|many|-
TGTGCCAGCACAGACGAGACCCAGTACTTC
CASTDETQYF
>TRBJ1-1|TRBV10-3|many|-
TGTGCAGGGACGGATCCCATGAACACTGAAGCTTTCTTT
CAGTDPMNTEAFF
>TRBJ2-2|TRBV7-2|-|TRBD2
TGTGCCAGCAGCCGGGGACTAGCGGGAATTCGCTCCGGGGAGCTGTTTTTT
CASSRGLAGIRSGELFF
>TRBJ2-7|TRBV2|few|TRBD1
TGTGCCAGCGTGGGACAGGGGGCATCAGGCGAGCAGTACTTC
CASVGQGASGEQYF
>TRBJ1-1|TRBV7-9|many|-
TGTGCCAGCAGCGAACCCAGTGAATTTGAAGCTTTCTTT
CASSEPSEFEAFF
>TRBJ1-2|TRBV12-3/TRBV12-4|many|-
TGTGCCACCGGCCAGAGCTATGGCTACACCTTC
CATGQSYGYTF
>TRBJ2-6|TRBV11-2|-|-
TGTGCCAGCAGCTTGGATCAGGGGGCCAACGTCCTGACTTTC
CASSLDQGANVLTF
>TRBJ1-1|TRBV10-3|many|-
TGTGCCATCAGTGAGGGGAGGGCAGGGAGCACTGAAGCTTTCTTT
CAISEGRAGSTEAFF
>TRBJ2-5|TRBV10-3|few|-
TGTGCCAGCAGTTACGGTTCGGGGCAGGTAGGATCAGAGACCCAGTACTTC
CASSYGSGQVGSETQYF
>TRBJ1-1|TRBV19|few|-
TGTGCCAGTAGTATGGCCGGGAACATGAACACTGAAGCTTTCTTT
CASSMAGNMNTEAFF
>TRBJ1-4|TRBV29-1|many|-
TGCAGCGCAGGGTCGGGGGAAAAACTGTTTTTT
CSAGSGEKLFF
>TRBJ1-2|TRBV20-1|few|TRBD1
TGCAGTGCACCCAGGGGGCCTGGCTACACCTTC
CSAPRGPGYTF
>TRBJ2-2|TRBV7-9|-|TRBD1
TGTGCCAGCAGCCCACCTGGGACAGGGGGCTCCGGGGAGCTGTTTTTT
CASSPPGTGGSGELFF
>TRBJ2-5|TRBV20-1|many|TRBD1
TGCAGTGCTAGAGCGGGACAGGGTTCAGAGACCCAGTACTTC
CSARAGQGSETQYF
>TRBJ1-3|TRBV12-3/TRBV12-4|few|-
TGTGCCAACCTAATCGGCTCTGGAAACACCATATATTTT
CANLIGSGNTIYF
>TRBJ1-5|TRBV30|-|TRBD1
TGTGCCTGGAGTTTGGGACAGCCAAATCAGCCCCAGCATTTT
CAWSLGQPNQPQHF
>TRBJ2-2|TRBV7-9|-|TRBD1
TGTGCCAGCAGCTTAGTCGGGGACAGGGGGACCGGGGAGCTGTTTTTT
CASSLVGDRGTGELFF
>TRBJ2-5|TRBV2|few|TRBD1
TGTGCCAGCAGTGGTCCCATGACAGGGTATCTAAATCAAGAGACCCAGTACTTC
CASSGPMTGYLNQETQYF
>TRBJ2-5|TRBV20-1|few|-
TGCAGTGCTAGAGATCCTTTGGTGGAAGAGACCCAGTACTTC
CSARDPLVEETQYF
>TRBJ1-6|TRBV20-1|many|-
TGCAGTGCTAGAAGCGGAGGGGTATGGGAGAATTCACCCCTCCACTTT
CSARSGGVWENSPLHF
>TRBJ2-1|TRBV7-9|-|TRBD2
TGTGCCAGCAGCCTTCACGGGACTAGCTTTCGCAATGAGCAGTTCTTC
CASSLHGTSFRNEQFF
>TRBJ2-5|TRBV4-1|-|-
TGCGCCAGCAGCCAAATGCGGGGGCACAAAGAGACCCAGTACTTC
CASSQMRGHKETQYF
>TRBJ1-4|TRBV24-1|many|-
TGTGCCACCAGTGATTCCCGGAAAGGGGGGGAAGAAGGAAAACTGTTTTTT
CATSDSRKGGEEGKLFF
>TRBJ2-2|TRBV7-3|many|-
TGTGCCAGCAGTTACCTTAGCGGGGAGCTGTTTTTT
CASSYLSGELFF
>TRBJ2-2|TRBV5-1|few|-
TGCGCCAGCAGCGGGGCAGGGAACACCGGGGAGCTGTTTTTT
CASSGAGNTGELFF
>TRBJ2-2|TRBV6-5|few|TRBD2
TGTGCCACCACGGGGGGCGGGGAGCTGTTTTTT
CATTGGGELFF
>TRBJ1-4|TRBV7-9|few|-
TGTGCCAGCAGCTTGGGACCTCGGGAACAACGTGAAAAACTGTTTTTT
CASSLGPREQREKLFF
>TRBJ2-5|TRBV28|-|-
TGTGCCAGCGGTAATCCGGGACCGCAAGAGACCCAGTACTTC
CASGNPGPQETQYF
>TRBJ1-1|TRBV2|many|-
TGTGCCAGCGGGTTTTTTGACACTGAAGCTTTCTTT
CASGFFDTEAFF
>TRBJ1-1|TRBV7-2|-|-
TGTGCCAGCAGCCAAGATCAAGCGGCCACTGAAGCTTTCTTT
CASSQDQAATEAFF
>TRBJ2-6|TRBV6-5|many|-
TGTGCCCACGGGGTCCTGACTTTC
CAHGVLTF
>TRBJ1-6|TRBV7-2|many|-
TGTGCCAGCAGCTTTGGGCCGAATTCACCCCTCCACTTT
CASSFGPNSPLHF
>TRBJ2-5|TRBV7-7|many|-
TGTGCTAGCAGCCCCACAGGGCTCGGGGAGACCCAGTACTTC
CASSPTGLGETQYF
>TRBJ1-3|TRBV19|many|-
TGTGCCAGCCAACCGACGGCGAGCTCTGGAAACACCATATATTTT
CASQPTASSGNTIYF
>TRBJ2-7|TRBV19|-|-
TGTGCCAGTAGTCAGGACAGTCCATTTTCCTACGAGCAGTACTTC
CASSQDSPFSYEQYF
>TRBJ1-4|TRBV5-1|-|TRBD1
TGCGCCAGCAGTGGACAGGGGAGGTCCGGCGAAAAACTGTTTTTT
CASSGQGRSGEKLFF
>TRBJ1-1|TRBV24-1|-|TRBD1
TGTGCCACCAGAGGGACAGGTCAAGCTTTCTTT
CATRGTGQAFF
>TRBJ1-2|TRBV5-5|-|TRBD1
TGTGCCAGCAGTTCACAGGGGTTTACGAACTATGGCTACACCTTC
CASSSQGFTNYGYTF
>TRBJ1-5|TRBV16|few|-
TGTGCCAGCAGCCAGGGATCGGGAGGCAATCAGCCCCAGCATTTT
CASSQGSGGNQPQHF
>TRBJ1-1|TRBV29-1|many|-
TGCAGCGCCGAGCGGCAGGTGAACACTGAAGCTTTCTTT
CSAERQVNTEAFF
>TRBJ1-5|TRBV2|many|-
TGTGCCAGCATGGGAGACAGCAATCAGCCCCAGCATTTT
CASMGDSNQPQHF
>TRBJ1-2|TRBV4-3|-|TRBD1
TGCGCCAGCAGCCTTTCGGTTACCGGGACAGGATTTTATGGCTACACCTTC
CASSLSVTGTGFYGYTF
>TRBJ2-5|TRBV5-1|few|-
TGCGCCAGCCCCATCCAAGAGACCCAGTACTTC
CASPIQETQYF
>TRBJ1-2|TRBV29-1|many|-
TGCAGCGTTGCCGTCGACGGACGATTAGGCTTCGGCTACACCTTC
CSVAVDGRLGFGYTF